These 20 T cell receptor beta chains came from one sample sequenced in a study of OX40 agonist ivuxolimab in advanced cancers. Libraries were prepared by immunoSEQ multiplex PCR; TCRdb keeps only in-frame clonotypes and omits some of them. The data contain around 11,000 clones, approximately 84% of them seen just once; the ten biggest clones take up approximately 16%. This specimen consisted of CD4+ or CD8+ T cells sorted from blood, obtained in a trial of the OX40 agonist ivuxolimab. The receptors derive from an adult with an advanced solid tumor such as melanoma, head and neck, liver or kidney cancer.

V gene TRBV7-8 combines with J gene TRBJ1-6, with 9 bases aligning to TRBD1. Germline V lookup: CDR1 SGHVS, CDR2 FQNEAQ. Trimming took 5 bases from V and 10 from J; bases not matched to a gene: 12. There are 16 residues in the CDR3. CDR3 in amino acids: CASSRRGTGFGSPLHF. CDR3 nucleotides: TGTGCCAGCAGCCGGCGGGGGACAGGGTTCGGCTCACCCCTCCACTTT.

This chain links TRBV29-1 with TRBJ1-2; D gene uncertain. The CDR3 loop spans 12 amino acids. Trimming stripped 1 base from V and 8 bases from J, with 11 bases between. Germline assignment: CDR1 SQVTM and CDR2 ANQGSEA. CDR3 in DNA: TGCAGCGTTGAAGTCGTGGGCTGGGGCTACACCTTC. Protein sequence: CSVEVVGWGYTF. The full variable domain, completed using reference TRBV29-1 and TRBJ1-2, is SAVISQKPSRDICQRGTSLTIQCQVDSQVTMMFWYRQQPGQSLTLIATANQGSEATYESGFVIDKFPISRPNLTFSTLTVSNMSPEDSSIYLCSVEVVGWGYTFGSGTRLTVV.

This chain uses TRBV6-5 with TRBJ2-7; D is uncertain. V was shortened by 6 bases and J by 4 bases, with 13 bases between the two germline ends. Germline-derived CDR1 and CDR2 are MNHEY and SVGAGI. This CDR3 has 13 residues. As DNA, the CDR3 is TGTGCCAGCAGCGTCGGCGAGACGTACGAGCAGTACTTC. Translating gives CASSVGETYEQYF.

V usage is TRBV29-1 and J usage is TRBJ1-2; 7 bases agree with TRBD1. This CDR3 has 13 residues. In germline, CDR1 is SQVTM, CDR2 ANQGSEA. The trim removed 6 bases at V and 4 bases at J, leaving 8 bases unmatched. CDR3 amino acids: CSVEGAKIYGYTF. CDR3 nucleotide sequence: TGCAGCGTCGAGGGGGCCAAGATCTATGGCTACACCTTC.

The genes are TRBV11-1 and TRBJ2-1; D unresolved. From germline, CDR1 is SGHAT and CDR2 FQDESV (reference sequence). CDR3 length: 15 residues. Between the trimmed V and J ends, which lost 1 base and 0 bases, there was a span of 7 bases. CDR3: CASSLGLVSYNEQFF. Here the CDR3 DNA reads TGTGCCAGCAGCTTAGGCCTAGTCTCCTACAATGAGCAGTTCTTC.

CDR3 region: CASSYSAGGSSPLHF. The CDR3 DNA is TGTGCCAGCAGTTACTCCGCAGGGGGCTCTTCACCCCTCCACTTT. This chain joins TRBV6-5 and TRBJ1-6; TRBD1 matches 8 bases. V shed 0 bases, J shed 9 bases, and the junction held 4 bases outside the gene matches. This CDR3 is 15 amino acids long. Germline V lookup: CDR1 MNHEY, CDR2 SVGAGI.

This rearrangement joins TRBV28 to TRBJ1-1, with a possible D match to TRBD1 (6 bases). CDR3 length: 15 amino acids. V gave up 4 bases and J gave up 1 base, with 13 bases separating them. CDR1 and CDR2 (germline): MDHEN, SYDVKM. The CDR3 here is CASSWGGRSNTEAFF. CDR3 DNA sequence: TGTGCCAGCAGTTGGGGGGGGCGTTCGAACACTGAAGCTTTCTTT.

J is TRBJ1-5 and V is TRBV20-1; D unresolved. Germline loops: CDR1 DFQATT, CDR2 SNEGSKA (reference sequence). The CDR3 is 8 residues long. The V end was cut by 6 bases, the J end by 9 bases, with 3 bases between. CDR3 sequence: CSAGPQHF. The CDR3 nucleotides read TGCAGTGCAGGGCCCCAGCATTTT.

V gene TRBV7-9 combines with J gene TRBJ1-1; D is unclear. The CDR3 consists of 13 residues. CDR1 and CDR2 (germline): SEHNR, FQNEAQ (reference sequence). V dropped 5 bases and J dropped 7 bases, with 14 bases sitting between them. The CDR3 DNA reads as TGTGCCAGCAGCATACGGACGGCCGGTGAAGCTTTCTTT. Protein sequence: CASSIRTAGEAFF.

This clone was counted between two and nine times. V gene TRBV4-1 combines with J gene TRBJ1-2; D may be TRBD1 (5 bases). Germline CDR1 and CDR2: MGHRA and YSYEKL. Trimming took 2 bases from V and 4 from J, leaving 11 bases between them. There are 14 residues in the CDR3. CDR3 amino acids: CASSQPTDLYGYTF. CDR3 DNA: TGCGCCAGCAGCCAACCGACAGACCTCTATGGCTACACCTTC.

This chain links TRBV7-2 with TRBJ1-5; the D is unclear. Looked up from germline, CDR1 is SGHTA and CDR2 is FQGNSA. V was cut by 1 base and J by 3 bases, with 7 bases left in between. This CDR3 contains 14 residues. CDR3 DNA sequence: TGTGCCAGCAGCTTAGAGCCGCACAATCAGCCCCAGCATTTT. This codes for CASSLEPHNQPQHF.

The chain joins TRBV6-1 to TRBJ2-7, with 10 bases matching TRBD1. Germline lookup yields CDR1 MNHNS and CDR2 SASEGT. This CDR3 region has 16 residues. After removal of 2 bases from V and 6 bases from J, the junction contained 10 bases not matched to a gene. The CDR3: CASSELGGDRGREQYF. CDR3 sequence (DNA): TGTGCCAGCAGTGAATTGGGCGGGGACAGGGGACGCGAGCAGTACTTC.

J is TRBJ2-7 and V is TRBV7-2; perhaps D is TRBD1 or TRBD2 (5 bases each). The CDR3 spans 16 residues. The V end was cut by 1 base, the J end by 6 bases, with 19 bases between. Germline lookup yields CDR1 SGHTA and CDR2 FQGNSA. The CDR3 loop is CASSLVGAHVGSEQYF. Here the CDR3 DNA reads TGTGCCAGCAGCTTAGTAGGGGCGCACGTAGGGAGCGAGCAGTACTTC. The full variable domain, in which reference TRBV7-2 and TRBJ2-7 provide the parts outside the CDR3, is GAGVSQSPSNKVTEKGKDVELRCDPISGHTALYWYRQSLGQGLEFLIYFQGNSAPDKSGLPSDRFSAERTGGSVSTLTIQRTQQEDSAVYLCASSLVGAHVGSEQYFGPGTRLTVT.

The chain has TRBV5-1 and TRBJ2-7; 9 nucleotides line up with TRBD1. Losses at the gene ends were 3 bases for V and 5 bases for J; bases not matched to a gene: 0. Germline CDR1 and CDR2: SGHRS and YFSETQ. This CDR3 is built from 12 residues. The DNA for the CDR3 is TGCGCCAGCAGCTGGACAGGGGACGAGCAGTACTTC. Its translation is CASSWTGDEQYF.

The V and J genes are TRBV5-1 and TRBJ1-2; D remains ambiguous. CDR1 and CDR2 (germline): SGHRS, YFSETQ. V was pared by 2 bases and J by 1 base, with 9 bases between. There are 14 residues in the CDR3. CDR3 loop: CASSLSGDNYGYTF. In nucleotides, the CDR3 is TGCGCCAGCAGCTTATCCGGGGATAACTATGGCTACACCTTC.

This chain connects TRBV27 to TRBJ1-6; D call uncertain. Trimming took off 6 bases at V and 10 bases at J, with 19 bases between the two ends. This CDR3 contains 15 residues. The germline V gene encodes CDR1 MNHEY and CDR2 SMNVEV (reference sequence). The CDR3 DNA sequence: TGTGCCAGCAGGGGTTCGGACTCTTCGTGGTCACCCCTCCACTTT. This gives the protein CASRGSDSSWSPLHF.

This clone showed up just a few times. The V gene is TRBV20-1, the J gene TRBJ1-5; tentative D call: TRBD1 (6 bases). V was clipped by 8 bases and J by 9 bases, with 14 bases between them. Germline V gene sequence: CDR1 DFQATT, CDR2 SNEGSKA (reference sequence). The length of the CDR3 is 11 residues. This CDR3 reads CSSGGAGPQHF. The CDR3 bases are TGCAGTTCCGGGGGCGCTGGGCCCCAGCATTTT.

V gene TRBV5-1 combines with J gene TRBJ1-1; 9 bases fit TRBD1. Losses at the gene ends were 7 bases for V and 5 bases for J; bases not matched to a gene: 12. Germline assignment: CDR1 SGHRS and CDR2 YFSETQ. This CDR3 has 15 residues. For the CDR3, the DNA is TGCGCCAGCTGGGGTCTGGGGACAGGGAATACTGAAGCTTTCTTT. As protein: CASWGLGTGNTEAFF.

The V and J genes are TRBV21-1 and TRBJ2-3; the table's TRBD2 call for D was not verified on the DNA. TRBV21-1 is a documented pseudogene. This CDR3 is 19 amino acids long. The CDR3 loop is CASSNMVGSGRGSTDTQYF. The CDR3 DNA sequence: TGTGCCAGCAGCAATATGGTAGGGTCTGGCCGGGGAAGCACAGATACGCAGTATTTT.

CDR3 region: CASETTSGDELFF. The DNA for the CDR3 is TGTGCCAGCGAAACAACATCAGGGGACGAACTGTTCTTC. The V and J genes are TRBV2 and TRBJ2-1; a weak D match, TRBD1 (6 bases). Germline CDR1 is SNHLY and CDR2 is FYNNEI. CDR3 length: 13 amino acids. Trimming shortened V by 8 bases and J by 15 bases, and 23 bases separated the two germline ends.